A selection of T cell receptor beta chains follows, all from one sample in a study of T cell clonotyping in hematopoietic cell transplantation. The assay was immunoSEQ multiplex PCR, and TCRdb's table has in-frame clones only and misses some. The data hold 45,000 or so clones, with around 80% observed a single time. Here the sequenced sample was peripheral blood mononuclear cells, taken before stem cell transplant. These TCRs come from a man aged 60 to 75 with myelodysplastic syndrome. Some clones in this sample may be carry-over from other donors' samples. The CDR3 runs from the conserved cysteine through the conserved F or W. Fields, in order: J gene, clone size, V gene, D gene, CDR3 DNA, CDR3 protein. The D gene is left open where the match is weak. Some rows have no size entry. The others give once, few or many, or a class for an expanded clone.

J gene: TRBJ2-7; clone size: .; V gene: TRBV6-1; D gene: .; CDR3 DNA: TGTGCCAGCAGTGGAAAGGGGGTGGGCGGATTTTGGCAGTACTTC; CDR3 protein: CASSGKGVGGFWQYF
J gene: TRBJ2-2; clone size: .; V gene: TRBV10-3; D gene: TRBD2; CDR3 DNA: TGTGCCATCAGTGAGTCGATAAATAGCGGGATCGGGGAGCTGTTTTTT; CDR3 protein: CAISESINSGIGELFF
J gene: TRBJ2-7; clone size: .; V gene: TRBV7-2; D gene: .; CDR3 DNA: TGTGCCAGCAGCTTGGAGGCGGGGCGCTTCTACGAGCAGTACTTC; CDR3 protein: CASSLEAGRFYEQYF
J gene: TRBJ1-1; clone size: .; V gene: TRBV11-2; D gene: .; CDR3 DNA: TGTGCCAGCAGCTTAGCAGGAGGTATAACTGAAGCTTTCTTT; CDR3 protein: CASSLAGGITEAFF
J gene: TRBJ2-1; clone size: few; V gene: TRBV14; D gene: .; CDR3 DNA: TGTGCCAGCAGCCTGTGGGGTGAGCAGTTCTTC; CDR3 protein: CASSLWGEQFF
J gene: TRBJ1-2; clone size: .; V gene: TRBV7-8; D gene: TRBD1; CDR3 DNA: TGTGCCAGCAGCTTAGTACAGGGGACTAACTATGGCTACACCTTC; CDR3 protein: CASSLVQGTNYGYTF
J gene: TRBJ2-7; clone size: .; V gene: TRBV30; D gene: .; CDR3 DNA: TGTGCCTGGAATTCCAATCAGAGGGACGAGCAGTACTTC; CDR3 protein: CAWNSNQRDEQYF
J gene: TRBJ2-7; clone size: .; V gene: TRBV6-5; D gene: TRBD1; CDR3 DNA: TGTGCCAGCAGTTACTCCCGACAGGGGGCCTACGAGCAGTACTTC; CDR3 protein: CASSYSRQGAYEQYF
J gene: TRBJ1-1; clone size: .; V gene: TRBV20-1; D gene: .; CDR3 DNA: TGCAGTGCTAGGCCAGGCCCTGAAGCTTTCTTT; CDR3 protein: CSARPGPEAFF
J gene: TRBJ2-7; clone size: few; V gene: TRBV6-6; D gene: TRBD2; CDR3 DNA: TGTGCCAGCAGTTACATCCGACTAGCGGGGGGCTACGAGCAGTACTTC; CDR3 protein: CASSYIRLAGGYEQYF
J gene: TRBJ1-2; clone size: once; V gene: TRBV19; D gene: .; CDR3 DNA: TGTGCCAGTAGTGCACACAGGGATGGCTACACCTTC; CDR3 protein: CASSAHRDGYTF
J gene: TRBJ1-2; clone size: few; V gene: TRBV5-1; D gene: .; CDR3 DNA: TGCGCCAGCAGCTTGGAGGGACACACAAACTATGGCTACACCTTC; CDR3 protein: CASSLEGHTNYGYTF
J gene: TRBJ2-5; clone size: .; V gene: TRBV4-2; D gene: .; CDR3 DNA: TGTGCCAGCAGCCAAGTTGACCAGTACCAAGAGACCCAGTACTTC; CDR3 protein: CASSQVDQYQETQYF
J gene: TRBJ2-1; clone size: few; V gene: TRBV7-8; D gene: .; CDR3 DNA: TGTGCCAGCAGCCCGTGGGATGAGCAGTTCTTC; CDR3 protein: CASSPWDEQFF
J gene: TRBJ2-2; clone size: few; V gene: TRBV5-1; D gene: .; CDR3 DNA: TGCGCCAGCAGCTTTCCCCCTACTGCTGCCGGGGAGCTGTTTTTT; CDR3 protein: CASSFPPTAAGELFF
J gene: TRBJ2-1; clone size: .; V gene: TRBV11-2; D gene: .; CDR3 DNA: TGTGCCAGCAGCTTAGAGGGCAGCCCAGACAATGAGCAGTTCTTC; CDR3 protein: CASSLEGSPDNEQFF
J gene: TRBJ1-6; clone size: .; V gene: TRBV30; D gene: .; CDR3 DNA: TGTGCCTGGAGTTCGGGGGAACCCCTCCACTTT; CDR3 protein: CAWSSGEPLHF
J gene: TRBJ2-3; clone size: .; V gene: TRBV28; D gene: TRBD1; CDR3 DNA: TGTGCCAGCAGTTCAAACAGGGGCCGCACAGATACGCAGTATTTT; CDR3 protein: CASSSNRGRTDTQYF
J gene: TRBJ1-6; clone size: .; V gene: TRBV7-9; D gene: .; CDR3 DNA: TGTGCCAGCAGCTCTACAGTACCAGATTCACCCCTCCACTTT; CDR3 protein: CASSSTVPDSPLHF
J gene: TRBJ1-2; clone size: .; V gene: TRBV5-6; D gene: .; CDR3 DNA: TGTGCCAGCAGCTTACAGGGTATTTTCTATGGCTACACCTTC; CDR3 protein: CASSLQGIFYGYTF
J gene: TRBJ2-7; clone size: once; V gene: TRBV2; D gene: TRBD1; CDR3 DNA: TGTGCCAGCAGAGAAGACGGGGACAGGGTCGTGCAGTACTTC; CDR3 protein: CASREDGDRVVQYF
J gene: TRBJ1-2; clone size: .; V gene: TRBV7-6; D gene: TRBD1; CDR3 DNA: TGTGCCAGCAGCTCGCAGGGGGCTGACTATGGCTACACCTTC; CDR3 protein: CASSSQGADYGYTF
J gene: TRBJ1-6; clone size: .; V gene: TRBV6-6; D gene: .; CDR3 DNA: TGTGCCAGCAGTTACTCAGGACTTAGGGATTCACCCCTCCACTTT; CDR3 protein: CASSYSGLRDSPLHF
J gene: TRBJ1-2; clone size: .; V gene: TRBV28; D gene: .; CDR3 DNA: TGTGCCAGCAGCAGACCGGGACTCGCGAGTAGCTACACCTTC; CDR3 protein: CASSRPGLASSYTF
J gene: TRBJ1-2; clone size: .; V gene: TRBV6-6; D gene: .; CDR3 DNA: TGTGCCAGCAGCGAACTACTTCGACAGGAGAACTATGGCTACACCTTC; CDR3 protein: CASSELLRQENYGYTF
J gene: TRBJ1-2; clone size: .; V gene: TRBV5-6; D gene: .; CDR3 DNA: TGTGCCAGCAGCGACCTGAGGAGGGCGTATGGCTACACCTTC; CDR3 protein: CASSDLRRAYGYTF
J gene: TRBJ1-1; clone size: .; V gene: TRBV7-2; D gene: .; CDR3 DNA: TGTGCCAGCAGCTTAGGACAGTCGCGTGAAGCTTTCTTT; CDR3 protein: CASSLGQSREAFF
J gene: TRBJ2-2; clone size: .; V gene: TRBV6-5; D gene: .; CDR3 DNA: TGTGCCAGCAGTTACGGCCTTAGCACCGGGGAGCTGTTTTTT; CDR3 protein: CASSYGLSTGELFF
J gene: TRBJ1-4; clone size: .; V gene: TRBV4-1; D gene: .; CDR3 DNA: TGCGCCAGCAGCCAGTGGGGTTCGTCAAATGAAAAACTGTTTTTT; CDR3 protein: CASSQWGSSNEKLFF
J gene: TRBJ2-2; clone size: few; V gene: TRBV10-3; D gene: TRBD1; CDR3 DNA: TGTGCCATCAAGGGGACAGGGGGCCCCGGGGAGCTGTTTTTT; CDR3 protein: CAIKGTGGPGELFF
J gene: TRBJ2-3; clone size: .; V gene: TRBV15; D gene: .; CDR3 DNA: TGTGCCACCAGCAGGGGGGAGAACACAGATACGCAGTATTTT; CDR3 protein: CATSRGENTDTQYF
J gene: TRBJ1-6; clone size: .; V gene: TRBV4-1; D gene: .; CDR3 DNA: TGCGCCAGCAGCCAAGGAGCAGGGGACTCACCCCTCCACTTT; CDR3 protein: CASSQGAGDSPLHF
J gene: TRBJ1-2; clone size: .; V gene: TRBV27; D gene: .; CDR3 DNA: TGTGCCAGCAGTTTATACGGGAAAGGCTACACCTTC; CDR3 protein: CASSLYGKGYTF
J gene: TRBJ2-5; clone size: .; V gene: TRBV2; D gene: .; CDR3 DNA: TGTGCCAGCAGGGGTAGTAGAGGAGAGACCCAGTACTTC; CDR3 protein: CASRGSRGETQYF
J gene: TRBJ2-5; clone size: .; V gene: TRBV30; D gene: .; CDR3 DNA: TGTGCCTGGAGTGTACAGGGCATCAAGCAGACCCAGTACTTC; CDR3 protein: CAWSVQGIKQTQYF
J gene: TRBJ1-4; clone size: .; V gene: TRBV6-6; D gene: TRBD1; CDR3 DNA: TGTGCCAGCAATCCGGGACAGTTTAATGAAAAACTGTTTTTT; CDR3 protein: CASNPGQFNEKLFF
J gene: TRBJ1-4; clone size: .; V gene: TRBV6-5; D gene: .; CDR3 DNA: TGTGCCAGCCGGGAGGGGGGTTTCAATGAAAAACTGTTTTTT; CDR3 protein: CASREGGFNEKLFF
J gene: TRBJ2-7; clone size: .; V gene: TRBV10-1; D gene: TRBD1; CDR3 DNA: TGCGCCAGCACCACGACAGGGTTCCACGAGCAGTACTTC; CDR3 protein: CASTTTGFHEQYF
J gene: TRBJ1-1; clone size: .; V gene: TRBV9; D gene: .; CDR3 DNA: TGTGCCAGCAGCGTAGGGGGGTGGAACACTGAAGCTTTCTTT; CDR3 protein: CASSVGGWNTEAFF
J gene: TRBJ1-1; clone size: once; V gene: TRBV5-4; D gene: .; CDR3 DNA: TGTGCCAGCAGCTTGGGGGGTTATGCCACTGAAGCTTTCTTT; CDR3 protein: CASSLGGYATEAFF
J gene: TRBJ1-1; clone size: .; V gene: TRBV28; D gene: .; CDR3 DNA: TGTGCCTGGGCCTTAGGCCTGAACACTGAAGCTTTCTTT; CDR3 protein: CAWALGLNTEAFF
J gene: TRBJ2-3; clone size: .; V gene: TRBV29-1; D gene: .; CDR3 DNA: TGCAGCGTTGAGGGTCTAGTGGAAATTACTAGCACAGATACGCAGTATTTT; CDR3 protein: CSVEGLVEITSTDTQYF
J gene: TRBJ2-5; clone size: .; V gene: TRBV7-8; D gene: .; CDR3 DNA: TGTGCCAGCAGCTTAGGGGGGTATGGAGGGGAGACCCAGTACTTC; CDR3 protein: CASSLGGYGGETQYF
J gene: TRBJ1-5; clone size: once; V gene: TRBV6-5; D gene: .; CDR3 DNA: TGTGCCAGCAGTATCGGACAGAATCAGCCCCAGCATTTT; CDR3 protein: CASSIGQNQPQHF
J gene: TRBJ1-2; clone size: .; V gene: TRBV5-5; D gene: TRBD1; CDR3 DNA: TGTGCCAGCAGCCGTGACAGGGGGCTTTCCTATGGCTACACCTTC; CDR3 protein: CASSRDRGLSYGYTF
J gene: TRBJ1-6; clone size: few; V gene: TRBV11-3; D gene: .; CDR3 DNA: TGTGCCAGCAGCTCTAGCGGCTCACCCCTCCACTTT; CDR3 protein: CASSSSGSPLHF
J gene: TRBJ1-1; clone size: .; V gene: TRBV5-5; D gene: .; CDR3 DNA: TGTGCCAGCAGCTTGTGGGGACACGGAAACACTGAAGCTTTCTTT; CDR3 protein: CASSLWGHGNTEAFF
J gene: TRBJ1-2; clone size: .; V gene: TRBV29-1; D gene: TRBD1; CDR3 DNA: TGCAGCGTAGTACCGGGACAGGGTCGAGGCTACACCTTC; CDR3 protein: CSVVPGQGRGYTF
J gene: TRBJ2-5; clone size: .; V gene: TRBV7-9; D gene: TRBD1; CDR3 DNA: TGTGCCAGCAGCTTGAGGGGGACAGGGCAAGAGACCCAGTACTTC; CDR3 protein: CASSLRGTGQETQYF